One and the same sample provided the 32 T cell receptor beta chains below, sequenced in a study of blood T cell repertoires in COVID-19. Data came from immunoSEQ multiplex PCR; TCRdb stores just in-frame clones and leaves some out. The sample lists under 150,000 clones; 75% to 90% were seen once. The specimen was peripheral blood. Receptors were obtained from a woman aged 60 to 75 with COVID-19, enrolled during active disease.

V and J are TRBV30 and TRBJ1-5; TRBD1 agrees at 8 bases. Germline assignment: CDR1 GTSNPN and CDR2 SVGIG (reference sequence). The CDR3 has 14 amino acids. V lost 8 bases to trimming and J lost 2 bases; unmatched junction nucleotides: 8. The CDR3 nucleotides read TGTGCCAGCAGGGGGCCGCAGGGCAATCAGCCCCAGCATTTT. It codes for CASRGPQGNQPQHF.

This chain joins TRBV2 and TRBJ1-2, with TRBD1 matching over 8 bases. CDR3 length: 14 residues. V dropped 2 bases and J dropped 4; count of bases not matched to a gene: 3. The germline V gene encodes CDR1 SNHLY and CDR2 FYNNEI. CDR3 nucleotide sequence: TGTGCCAGCAGTGAACAGGGGGCGAGCTATGGCTACACCTTC. Its translation: CASSEQGASYGYTF. Full variable domain (rest looked up from reference TRBV2 and TRBJ1-2): EPEVTQTPSHQVTQMGQEVILRCVPISNHLYFYWYRQILGQKVEFLVSFYNNEISEKSEIFDDQFSVERPDGSNFTLKIRSTKLEDSAMYFCASSEQGASYGYTFGSGTRLTVV.

The chain uses TRBV7-9 and TRBJ2-2; D might be TRBD2 (7 bases). V lost 5 bases and J 5 bases, leaving 15 bases between the germline ends. This CDR3 region has 15 residues. Germline assignment: CDR1 SEHNR and CDR2 FQNEAQ (reference sequence). CDR3 amino acids: CASSTTRGGTGELFF. In DNA form, the CDR3 reads TGTGCCAGCAGCACCACAAGGGGGGGAACCGGGGAGCTGTTTTTT. Combining the CDR3 with reference TRBV7-9 and TRBJ2-2 gives the whole variable domain DTGVSQNPRHKITKRGQNVTFRCDPISEHNRLYWYRQTLGQGPEFLTYFQNEAQLEKSRLLSDRFSAERPKGSFSTLEIQRTEQGDSAMYLCASSTTRGGTGELFFGEGSRLTVL.

The V gene is TRBV27, the J gene TRBJ2-4; 11 bases line up with TRBD2. Germline assignment: CDR1 MNHEY and CDR2 SMNVEV (reference sequence). The CDR3 is 15 residues long. V trimming: 5 bases; J trimming: 11 bases; junction bases outside the gene matches: 11. CDR3 amino acids: CASSPLAGGQGVQYF. The CDR3, as DNA: TGTGCCAGCAGTCCTCTAGCGGGGGGCCAGGGGGTTCAGTACTTC.

The sample holds a few counts of this clone. The chain couples TRBV18 to TRBJ1-4, with D uncertain. Per germline, CDR1 KGHSH and CDR2 LQKENI. The CDR3 totals 15 residues. Trimming removed 3 bases from V and 4 bases from J, with 12 bases in between. The CDR3 reads CASSPASTGNEKLFF. CDR3 sequence (DNA): TGTGCCAGCTCACCTGCGAGTACGGGTAATGAAAAACTGTTTTTT.

The chain couples TRBV2 to TRBJ1-2, with TRBD1 identical over 8 bases. Germline CDR1 and CDR2: SNHLY and FYNNEI. The CDR3 spans 14 residues. Trimming removed 4 bases from V and 4 bases from J; junction bases left unmatched: 5. This chain's CDR3 is CASSVGTGAYGYTF. The CDR3 coding sequence is TGTGCCAGCAGTGTAGGGACAGGTGCCTATGGCTACACCTTC.

The chain recombines TRBV3-1 (or the pseudogene TRBV3-2) with TRBJ1-2; 8 nucleotides line up with TRBD1. From germline, CDR1 is LGHDT and CDR2 YNNKEL (reference sequence). The CDR3 contains 13 residues. With V trimmed by 3 bases and J by 13 bases, 10 bases remained unmatched. In nucleotides, the CDR3 is TGTGCCAGCAGCCACGTTAGGACAGGGAGTCCCACCTTC. This sequence encodes CASSHVRTGSPTF.

Only a few counts were recorded for this clone. V gene TRBV5-8 combines with J gene TRBJ1-5; TRBD1 aligns across 7 bases. With V trimmed by 3 bases and J by 0 bases, 9 bases remained unmatched. The CDR3 is made up of 17 amino acids. Germline CDR1 SGHTS, CDR2 YDEGEE. The CDR3 here is CASSSGRDSYSNQPQHF. The CDR3 DNA reads TGTGCCAGCAGCTCGGGCCGGGACAGCTATAGCAATCAGCCCCAGCATTTT.

The chain recombines TRBV5-4 with TRBJ2-1; TRBD2 matches at 9 bases. Germline CDR1 and CDR2: SGHNT and YYREEE (reference sequence). Germline trimming cut 5 bases from V and 8 bases from J; bases unmatched to any gene: 11. This CDR3 is built from 15 residues. The CDR3 DNA sequence: TGTGCCAGCAGGCCTGTAGCGGGGGCACCCCATGAGCAGTTCTTC. This encodes CASRPVAGAPHEQFF.

A few counts support this clone. This chain connects TRBV5-4 to TRBJ1-2; 9 nucleotides line up with TRBD1. Unmatched junction bases numbered 12, after V lost 4 bases and J lost 8 bases. The CDR3 has 15 amino acids. Germline V gives CDR1 SGHNT, CDR2 YYREEE (reference sequence). CDR3 sequence: CASSRGQGSRGGYTF. CDR3 DNA: TGTGCCAGCAGCCGGGGACAGGGTTCCAGGGGAGGCTACACCTTC.

Only one count was recorded for this clone. The chain combines TRBV5-4 with TRBJ2-3; TRBD2 aligns across 11 bases. V shed 3 bases, J shed 2 bases, and the junction held 5 bases outside the gene matches. Germline assignment: CDR1 SGHNT and CDR2 YYREEE (reference sequence). This CDR3 comprises 16 residues. In DNA form, the CDR3 reads TGTGCCAGCAGCTCACTAGCGGGGGCCACCACAGATACGCAGTATTTT. Its translation is CASSSLAGATTDTQYF.

The rearrangement links TRBV4-1 to TRBJ2-7; D gene uncertain. Germline loops: CDR1 MGHRA, CDR2 YSYEKL. Trimming stripped 1 base from V and 3 bases from J, with 13 bases between. This CDR3 spans 15 amino acids. Written as DNA, the CDR3 is TGCGCCAGCAGCCAAGGGCGAGGTCAAGACTACGAGCAGTACTTC. Translated, it gives CASSQGRGQDYEQYF.

The gene calls are TRBV11-2 and TRBJ1-2; D is uncertain. CDR1 is SGHAT and CDR2 is FQNNGV in the germline V gene. V was clipped by 1 base and J by 0 bases, with 6 bases between them. The CDR3 totals 14 residues. The CDR3 bases are TGTGCCAGCAGCTTAGCTCTAGCTAACTATGGCTACACCTTC. It is translated as CASSLALANYGYTF.

This clone was seen a single time. The CDR3 nucleotides read TGTGCCAGCAGGATGCAAGCTGACACAGATACGCAGTATTTT. The encoded protein is CASRMQADTDTQYF. This chain links TRBV2 with TRBJ2-3; D gene ambiguous. CDR1 is SNHLY and CDR2 is FYNNEI in the germline V gene. This CDR3 spans 14 amino acids. V dropped 6 bases and J dropped 2 bases, with 12 bases sitting between them.

The V and J genes are TRBV9 and TRBJ1-6; D call uncertain. This CDR3 comprises 16 residues. The germline gives CDR1 SGDLS, CDR2 YYNGEE. Between the trimmed V and J ends, which lost 0 bases and 5 bases, there was a span of 12 bases. CDR3 residues: CASSVAGFGNNSPLHF. For the CDR3, the DNA is TGTGCCAGCAGCGTAGCCGGGTTCGGGAATAATTCACCCCTCCACTTT.

The V and J genes are TRBV9 and TRBJ2-3; 12 bases are shared with TRBD2. Looked up from germline, CDR1 is SGDLS and CDR2 is YYNGEE. V was pared by 7 bases and J by 6 bases, with 6 bases of the junction left unmatched. The CDR3 loop spans 14 amino acids. CDR3 sequence reads: CASSSGGAWDTQYF. CDR3 DNA sequence: TGTGCCAGCTCTAGCGGGGGGGCCTGGGATACGCAGTATTTT.

This chain joins TRBV10-1 and TRBJ1-5; 7 bases are shared with TRBD1. CDR1 is WNHNN and CDR2 is SYGVQD in the germline V gene (reference sequence). V trimming: 8 bases; J trimming: 3 bases; junction bases outside the gene matches: 13. CDR3 length: 16 amino acids. CDR3 nucleotide sequence: TGCGCCAGCTTAGGCAGACAGGGACAATTCAATCAGCCCCAGCATTTT. Encoded protein: CASLGRQGQFNQPQHF.

The gene calls are TRBV30 and TRBJ2-2; 9 nucleotides line up with TRBD1. Germline V gene lookup returns CDR1 GTSNPN and CDR2 SVGIG (reference sequence). This CDR3 spans 15 amino acids. V shed 2 bases, J shed 5 bases, and the junction held 6 bases outside the gene matches. CDR3 in amino acids: CAWSFGTGWTGELFF. The DNA of the CDR3 is TGTGCCTGGAGTTTCGGGACAGGGTGGACCGGGGAGCTGTTTTTT.

The CDR3 nucleotides are TGTGCCAGTAGTATCGCGCGGGGGAGGTCCTACGAGCAGTACTTC. Its translation is CASSIARGRSYEQYF. The V call is TRBV19, the J call TRBJ2-7, with 7 bases that match TRBD2. CDR1 LNHDA and CDR2 SQIVND come from the germline V gene (reference sequence). The V and J ends lost 3 bases and 1 base, in that order; junction bases with no gene match: 6. The length of the CDR3 is 15 residues. The variable domain in full, completed from reference TRBV19 and TRBJ2-7, reads DGGITQSPKYLFRKEGQNVTLSCEQNLNHDAMYWYRQDPGQGLRLIYYSQIVNDFQKGDIAEGYSVSREKKESFPLTVTSAQKNPTAFYLCASSIARGRSYEQYFGPGTRLTVT.

The chain combines TRBV2 with TRBJ1-3; the D is unclear. Germline CDR1 SNHLY, CDR2 FYNNEI. CDR3 length: 16 amino acids. Trimming shortened V by 3 bases and J by 3 bases, and 15 bases separated the two germline ends. The chain's CDR3 is CASSEGGLFGGNTIYF. The CDR3 DNA reads as TGTGCCAGCAGTGAGGGAGGTTTGTTCGGTGGAAACACCATATATTTT.

The V gene is TRBV19, the J gene TRBJ2-7; 9 nucleotides line up with TRBD1. The V and J ends lost 5 bases and 4 bases, in that order; junction bases with no gene match: 6. This CDR3 spans 14 amino acids. Germline V gives CDR1 LNHDA, CDR2 SQIVND (reference sequence). CDR3 nucleotide sequence: TGTGCCAGTAGTGGGGGACAGGGAACGTACGAGCAGTACTTC. Protein product: CASSGGQGTYEQYF.

The chain links TRBV7-8 to TRBJ2-7; a weak D match, TRBD1 (6 bases). V lost 4 bases to trimming and J lost 3 bases, with 16 bases between them. Germline V gives CDR1 SGHVS, CDR2 FQNEAQ. The CDR3 spans 15 residues. In DNA form, the CDR3 reads TGTGCCAGCAGCTCCCGAGGGGACACCCGCTACGAGCAGTACTTC. The encoded protein is CASSSRGDTRYEQYF.

The rearrangement uses TRBV29-1 and TRBJ1-2; 9 bases match TRBD1. The CDR3 runs 21 residues. The trim removed 0 bases at V and 5 bases at J, leaving 25 bases unmatched. Germline V gene lookup returns CDR1 SQVTM and CDR2 ANQGSEA. The CDR3 here is CSVEDRSVRTGDPLNRYGYTF. CDR3 sequence (DNA): TGCAGCGTTGAAGACCGAAGTGTACGGACAGGGGATCCCTTGAATCGGTATGGCTACACCTTC.

The V call is TRBV21-1, the J call TRBJ2-7; the DNA was not compared with TRBD1, the D call given in the table. TRBV21-1 is termed a pseudogene. The CDR3 covers 18 residues. As DNA, the CDR3 is TGTGCCAGCAGCAAGAGAGGGGGCGCGATCCCCCCCCCTTACGAGCAGTACTTC. This translates into CASSKRGGAIPPPYEQYF.

This clone was picked up one time. The chain carries TRBV7-3 and TRBJ1-6; D is ambiguous. The germline gives CDR1 SGHTA, CDR2 FQGTGA. Trimming took 2 bases from V and 6 from J, leaving 8 bases between them. The CDR3 sequence is 14 residues long. The CDR3: CASSLSGFNSPLHF. The CDR3 nucleotides read TGTGCCAGCAGCTTATCGGGGTTTAATTCACCCCTCCACTTT.

This rearrangement joins TRBV11-1 to TRBJ2-3, with a tentative D call TRBD2 (5 bases). V dropped 1 base and J dropped 5 bases, with 13 bases sitting between them. The CDR3 runs 15 residues. Germline CDR1 and CDR2: SGHAT and FQDESV (reference sequence). The DNA for the CDR3 is TGTGCCAGCAGCTTAGTAGGGAGCTTATTAGATACGCAGTATTTT. Protein product: CASSLVGSLLDTQYF.

The sample holds a few counts of this clone. The genes are TRBV29-1 and TRBJ2-3; TRBD2 matches at 7 bases. Germline CDR1 and CDR2: SQVTM and ANQGSEA. CDR3 length: 16 amino acids. The junction had 11 bases not matched to a gene; V was cut back by 3 bases and J by 2 bases. The CDR3 sequence is CSVDPSGSGYTDTQYF. CDR3 DNA: TGCAGCGTTGACCCCAGCGGTAGCGGGTACACAGATACGCAGTATTTT.

CDR3 sequence reads: CASSELQGAVGGYTF. The DNA of the CDR3 is TGTGCCAGCTCGGAACTACAGGGGGCTGTGGGTGGCTACACCTTC. This rearrangement joins TRBV27 to TRBJ1-2; 9 bases align to TRBD1. This CDR3 is built from 15 residues. V gave up 8 bases and J gave up 7 bases; unmatched junction bases: 14. CDR1 is MNHEY and CDR2 is SMNVEV in the germline V gene (reference sequence).

The V and J genes are TRBV5-1 and TRBJ2-6, with D maybe TRBD2 (6 bases). The V and J ends lost 3 bases and 0 bases respectively, with 16 bases between them. The V gene's germline CDR1 is SGHRS and CDR2 YFSETQ. The CDR3 is 18 residues long. The CDR3 loop reads CASSYTGSEGSGANVLTF. In DNA form, the CDR3 reads TGCGCCAGCAGCTACACGGGGTCGGAGGGCTCTGGGGCCAACGTCCTGACTTTC.

The chain is built from TRBV5-1 and TRBJ2-1, with D possibly matching TRBD2 (6 bases). Trimming shortened V by 1 base and J by 2 bases, and 10 bases separated the two germline ends. The V gene's germline CDR1 is SGHRS and CDR2 YFSETQ. This CDR3 spans 15 amino acids. The CDR3 bases are TGCGCCAGCAGCTTGTCGGGACTCACCTACAATGAGCAGTTCTTC. As protein: CASSLSGLTYNEQFF.

V is TRBV2 and J is TRBJ1-1; D is perhaps TRBD1 (6 bases). Trimming stripped 8 bases from V and 3 bases from J, with 25 bases between. CDR1 and CDR2 (germline): SNHLY, FYNNEI. The CDR3 consists of 17 residues. The CDR3 region is CASGGATGQALDTEAFF. The CDR3 DNA sequence: TGTGCCAGCGGGGGGGCCACAGGGCAGGCCTTAGACACTGAAGCTTTCTTT.

For the CDR3, the DNA is TGTGCCAGTAGTATCGGCTCAGGGAGCACAGATACGCAGTATTTT. It is translated as CASSIGSGSTDTQYF. The chain employs TRBV19 and TRBJ2-3, with D perhaps TRBD1 (5 bases). Germline assignment: CDR1 LNHDA and CDR2 SQIVND (reference sequence). V was trimmed by 3 bases and J by 0 bases, leaving 10 bases between them. This CDR3 is built from 15 residues.